This T cell receptor beta chain came from a study of Ad26.COV2.S vaccination and SARS-CoV-2 variants. The overall study: Ad26.COV2.S shots went into the muscle once or twice, 56 days apart. Study-level results: Researchers cautioned that TCR breadth and depth analyses may have underestimated total T cell responses. After vaccination, substantial breadth of spike-specific CD8+ and CD4+ responses was reported. Those who received vaccine or placebo ended up with similar non-spike TCR breadth.

Comment on this clone: Its specificity is unknown.

This CDR3 is 14 amino acids long. V lost 2 bases and J 4 bases, leaving 10 bases between the germline ends. Germline lookup yields CDR1 SGHVS and CDR2 FQNEAQ. Sequencing used immunoSEQ multiplex PCR; TCRdb keeps in-frame clones, though not all of them. Here the sample spans about 250,000 clones, around 87% being singletons. The treatment here: approximately 18 received Ad26.COV2.S at low or high dose, single or two shots; about 5 received placebo; per-sample allocation not given. Sampling was done on day 63 after the first vaccine or placebo injection. This TCR was sampled from a person between 18 and 60 years old who received the Ad26.COV2.S COVID-19 vaccine or a placebo. The chain couples TRBV7-8 to TRBJ2-3; D might be TRBD1 or TRBD2, each matching 5 bases. This specimen consisted of peripheral blood, obtained in a trial of Ad26.COV2.S vaccine versus placebo. DNA of the CDR3: TGTGCCAGCAGCTTATGGGGGACCTCAGATACGCAGTATTTT. Its protein product is CASSLWGTSDTQYF. The full variable domain, completed using reference TRBV7-8 and TRBJ2-3, is GAGVSQSPRYKVAKRGQDVALRCDPISGHVSLFWYQQALGQGPEFLTYFQNEAQLDKSGLPSDRFFAERPEGSVSTLKIQRTQQEDSAVYLCASSLWGTSDTQYFGPGTRLTVL.